Listed below are T cell receptor beta chains from one sample, sequenced in a study of T cells expressing NK-cell markers. TCRdb derives one entry per CDR3 protein from the 5' RACE reads, leaving out DNA. Its listing shows roughly 160,000 distinct CDR3 sequences. The sample comprised blood T cells: a sorted CD56 or NKG2C T cell subset, CD4+ or CD8+ T cells, or bulk PBMC T cells (not recorded which). These TCRs come from a man aged 18 to 70 in good health. Each CDR3 is given with its conserved first and last residue. The order of the fields is CDR3 length, V gene, J gene, CDR3 protein.

>15|TRBV4-1|TRBJ1-1
CASSQIAGMNTEAFF
>16|TRBV7-9|TRBJ2-3
CASSFLLAGGTDTQYF
>15|TRBV20-1|TRBJ2-3
CSATKGLRSGDTQYF
>14|TRBV29-1|TRBJ1-2
CSVPGQESLYGYTF
>18|TRBV13|TRBJ2-7
CASSPGTSGGHDPYEQYF
>14|TRBV5-4|TRBJ1-4
CASSKDKENEKLFF
>17|TRBV7-6|TRBJ2-2
CASSFTEGARDTGELFF
>13|TRBV12-3/TRBV12-4|TRBJ1-2
CASSPGTDYGYTF
>14|TRBV12-3/TRBV12-4|TRBJ1-1
CASSQGGAATEAFF
>13|TRBV27|TRBJ1-6
CASRGGGYSPLHF
>14|TRBV2|TRBJ2-7
CASRYRTSVHGQYF
>18|TRBV4-1|TRBJ2-3
CASSQDTPDSLGMDTQYF
>15|TRBV6-5|TRBJ2-1
CASSLPGLDWNEQFF
>16|TRBV20-1|TRBJ2-5
CSARILSKVYQETQYF
>19|TRBV20-1|TRBJ2-1
CSARDMLAGWGDSYNEQFF
>16|TRBV6-5|TRBJ2-5
CASSYSRRVGQETQYF
>13|TRBV6-5|TRBJ2-1
CASSLVAGNEQFF
>16|TRBV5-5|TRBJ2-3
CASSLSWREVADTQYF
>18|TRBV7-8|TRBJ2-5
CASSPTPTGSVLEETQYF
>16|TRBV7-8|TRBJ2-3
CASSSPLAGITDTQYF
>15|TRBV5-5|TRBJ2-1
CASSSPVSRTNEQFF
>12|TRBV12-3/TRBV12-4|TRBJ1-2
CASSLGTGGYTF
>15|TRBV5-1|TRBJ2-1
CASSQTGEIVNEQFF
>14|TRBV6-4|TRBJ2-1
CASSDGGSYNEQFF
>14|TRBV11-2|TRBJ1-5
CASSLDIGGQPQHF
>16|TRBV5-6|TRBJ2-2
CASSLGPSYGAGELFF
>15|TRBV2|TRBJ1-3
CASSLDRWSGNTIYF
>17|TRBV23-1|TRBJ2-1
CASSQPPQRGGDNEQFF
>16|TRBV7-8|TRBJ2-3
CASSPTSGGTTDTQYF
>13|TRBV9|TRBJ2-5
CASGGGFQETQYF
>16|TRBV9|TRBJ2-2
CASSVSQGASTGELFF
>13|TRBV11-3|TRBJ1-1
CASSSNGIAEAFF
>14|TRBV19|TRBJ2-1
CASSMVGGAVEQFF